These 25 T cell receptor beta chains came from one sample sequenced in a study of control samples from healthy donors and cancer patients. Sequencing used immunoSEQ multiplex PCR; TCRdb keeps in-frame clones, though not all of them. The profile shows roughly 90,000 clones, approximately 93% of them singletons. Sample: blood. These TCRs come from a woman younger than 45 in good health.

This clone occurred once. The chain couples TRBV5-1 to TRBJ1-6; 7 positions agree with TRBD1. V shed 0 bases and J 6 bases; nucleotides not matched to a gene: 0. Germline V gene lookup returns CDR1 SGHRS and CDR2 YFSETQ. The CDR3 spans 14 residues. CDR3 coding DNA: TGCGCCAGCAGCTTGGGACAGGGTAATTCACCCCTCCACTTT. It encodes CASSLGQGNSPLHF. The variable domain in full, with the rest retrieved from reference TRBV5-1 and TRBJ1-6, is KAGVTQTPRYLIKTRGQQVTLSCSPISGHRSVSWYQQTPGQGLQFLFEYFSETQRNKGNFPGRFSGRQFSNSRSEMNVSTLELGDSALYLCASSLGQGNSPLHFGNGTRLTVT.

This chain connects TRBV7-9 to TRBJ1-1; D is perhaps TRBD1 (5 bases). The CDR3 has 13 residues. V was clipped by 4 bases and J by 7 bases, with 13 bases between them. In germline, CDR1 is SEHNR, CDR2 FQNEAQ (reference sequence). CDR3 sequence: CASSSGPRVEAFF. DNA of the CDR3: TGTGCCAGCAGCTCGGGACCGAGGGTTGAAGCTTTCTTT.

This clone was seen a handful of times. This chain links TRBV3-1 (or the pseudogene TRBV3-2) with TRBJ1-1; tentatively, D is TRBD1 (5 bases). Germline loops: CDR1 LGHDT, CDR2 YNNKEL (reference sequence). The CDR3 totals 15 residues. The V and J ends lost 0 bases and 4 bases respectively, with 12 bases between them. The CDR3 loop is CASSQDPGSSTEAFF. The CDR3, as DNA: TGTGCCAGCAGCCAAGATCCAGGGTCGAGCACTGAAGCTTTCTTT.

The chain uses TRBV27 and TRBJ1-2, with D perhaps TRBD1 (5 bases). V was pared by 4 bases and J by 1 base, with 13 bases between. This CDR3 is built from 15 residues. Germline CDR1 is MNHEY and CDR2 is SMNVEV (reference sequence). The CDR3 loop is CASSSLLGGNYGYTF. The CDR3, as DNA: TGTGCCAGCAGTTCCCTTTTGGGGGGTAACTATGGCTACACCTTC.

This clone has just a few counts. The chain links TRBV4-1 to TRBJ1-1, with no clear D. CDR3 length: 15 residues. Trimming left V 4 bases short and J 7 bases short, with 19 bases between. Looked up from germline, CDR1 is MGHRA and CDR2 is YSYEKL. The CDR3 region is CASSLYGRVQDEAFF. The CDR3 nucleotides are TGCGCCAGCAGCCTTTATGGGCGAGTACAAGATGAAGCTTTCTTT.

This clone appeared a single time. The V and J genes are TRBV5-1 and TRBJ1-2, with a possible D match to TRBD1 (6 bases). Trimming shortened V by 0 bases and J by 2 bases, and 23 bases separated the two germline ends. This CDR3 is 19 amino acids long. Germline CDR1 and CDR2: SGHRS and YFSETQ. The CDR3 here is CASSLGGGALAISNYGYTF. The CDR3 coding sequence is TGCGCCAGCAGCTTGGGTGGGGGGGCCCTGGCGATATCCAACTATGGCTACACCTTC. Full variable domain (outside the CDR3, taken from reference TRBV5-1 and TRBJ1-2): KAGVTQTPRYLIKTRGQQVTLSCSPISGHRSVSWYQQTPGQGLQFLFEYFSETQRNKGNFPGRFSGRQFSNSRSEMNVSTLELGDSALYLCASSLGGGALAISNYGYTFGSGTRLTVV.

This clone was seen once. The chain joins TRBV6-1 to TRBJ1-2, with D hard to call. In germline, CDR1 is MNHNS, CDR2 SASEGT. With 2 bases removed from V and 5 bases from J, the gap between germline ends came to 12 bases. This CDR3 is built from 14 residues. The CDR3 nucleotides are TGTGCCAGCAGTGAAACGTACGGGGTATATGGCTACACCTTC. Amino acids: CASSETYGVYGYTF.

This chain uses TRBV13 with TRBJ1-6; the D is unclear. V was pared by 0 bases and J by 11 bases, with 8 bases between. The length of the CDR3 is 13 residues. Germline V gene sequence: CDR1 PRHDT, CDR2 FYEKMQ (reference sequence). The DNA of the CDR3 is TGTGCCAGCAGCTTAGGACTCGGGGCACCCCTCCACTTT. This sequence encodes CASSLGLGAPLHF.

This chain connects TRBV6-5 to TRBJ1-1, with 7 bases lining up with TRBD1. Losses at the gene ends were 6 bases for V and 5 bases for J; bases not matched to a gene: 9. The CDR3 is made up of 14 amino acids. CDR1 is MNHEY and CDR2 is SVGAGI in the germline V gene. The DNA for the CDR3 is TGTGCCAGCAGACCCTGGACAGGAGGAACTGAAGCTTTCTTT. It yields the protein CASRPWTGGTEAFF.

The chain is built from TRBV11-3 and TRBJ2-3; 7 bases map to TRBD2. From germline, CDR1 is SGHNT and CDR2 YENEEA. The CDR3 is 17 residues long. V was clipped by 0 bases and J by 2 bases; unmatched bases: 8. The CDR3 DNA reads TGTGCCAGCAGCTTAGATGGGGCGGGAGCCAACACAGATACGCAGTATTTT. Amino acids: CASSLDGAGANTDTQYF.

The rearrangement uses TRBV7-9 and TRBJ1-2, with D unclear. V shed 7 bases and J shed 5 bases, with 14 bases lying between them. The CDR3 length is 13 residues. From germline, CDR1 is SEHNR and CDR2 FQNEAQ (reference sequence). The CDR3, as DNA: TGTGCCAGCAATGGTTGGGAGGCGTATGGCTACACCTTC. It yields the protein CASNGWEAYGYTF.

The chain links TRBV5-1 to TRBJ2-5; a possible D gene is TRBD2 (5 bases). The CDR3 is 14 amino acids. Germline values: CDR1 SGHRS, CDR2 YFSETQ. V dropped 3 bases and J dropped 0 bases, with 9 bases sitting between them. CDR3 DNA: TGCGCCAGCAGCTCCCACGGGGACCAAGAGACCCAGTACTTC. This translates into CASSSHGDQETQYF. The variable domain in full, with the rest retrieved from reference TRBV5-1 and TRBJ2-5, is KAGVTQTPRYLIKTRGQQVTLSCSPISGHRSVSWYQQTPGQGLQFLFEYFSETQRNKGNFPGRFSGRQFSNSRSEMNVSTLELGDSALYLCASSSHGDQETQYFGPGTRLLVL.

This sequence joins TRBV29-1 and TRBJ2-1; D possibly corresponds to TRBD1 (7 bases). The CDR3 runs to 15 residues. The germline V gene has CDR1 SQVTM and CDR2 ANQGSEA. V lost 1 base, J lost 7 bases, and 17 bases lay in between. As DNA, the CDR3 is TGCAGCGTTGAAGGACAGGGCGGCCGGGGGAATGAGCAGTTCTTC. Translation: CSVEGQGGRGNEQFF.

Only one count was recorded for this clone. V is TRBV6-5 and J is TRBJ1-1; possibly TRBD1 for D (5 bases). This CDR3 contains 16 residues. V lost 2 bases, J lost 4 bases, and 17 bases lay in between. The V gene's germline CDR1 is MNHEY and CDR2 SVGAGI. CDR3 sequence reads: CASSYTRRGGGTEAFF. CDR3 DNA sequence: TGTGCCAGCAGTTACACCCGGAGGGGCGGAGGCACTGAAGCTTTCTTT.

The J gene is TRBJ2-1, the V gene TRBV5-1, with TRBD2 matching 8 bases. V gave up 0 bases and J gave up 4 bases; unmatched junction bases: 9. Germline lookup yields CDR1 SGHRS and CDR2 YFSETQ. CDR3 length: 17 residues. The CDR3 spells CASSLGGGGGPYNEQFF. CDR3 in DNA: TGCGCCAGCAGCTTGGGAGGTGGCGGGGGGCCTTACAATGAGCAGTTCTTC.

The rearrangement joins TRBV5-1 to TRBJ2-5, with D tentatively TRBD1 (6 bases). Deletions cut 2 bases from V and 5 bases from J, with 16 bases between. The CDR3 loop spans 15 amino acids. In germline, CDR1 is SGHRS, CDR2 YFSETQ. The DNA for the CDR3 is TGCGCCAGCAGCTTAGGACAGTTCTACGAGGAGACCCAGTACTTC. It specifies CASSLGQFYEETQYF. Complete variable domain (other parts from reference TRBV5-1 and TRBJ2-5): KAGVTQTPRYLIKTRGQQVTLSCSPISGHRSVSWYQQTPGQGLQFLFEYFSETQRNKGNFPGRFSGRQFSNSRSEMNVSTLELGDSALYLCASSLGQFYEETQYFGPGTRLLVL.

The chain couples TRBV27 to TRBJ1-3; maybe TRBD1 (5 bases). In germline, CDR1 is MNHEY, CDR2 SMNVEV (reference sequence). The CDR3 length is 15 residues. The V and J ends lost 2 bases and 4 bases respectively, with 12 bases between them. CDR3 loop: CASSLRAGYGNTIYF. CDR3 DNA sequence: TGTGCCAGCAGTTTAAGGGCAGGGTACGGAAACACCATATATTTT.

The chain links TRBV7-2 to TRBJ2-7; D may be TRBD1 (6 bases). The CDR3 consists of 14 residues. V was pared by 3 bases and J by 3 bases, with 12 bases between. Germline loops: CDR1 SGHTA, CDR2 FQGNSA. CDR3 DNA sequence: TGTGCCAGCAGCTTTAAACCCAGGGGCTACGAGCAGTACTTC. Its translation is CASSFKPRGYEQYF.

CDR3 amino acids: CASSLDIGREYF. As DNA, the CDR3 is TGCGCCAGCAGCTTGGATATCGGTAGAGAGTACTTC. The rearrangement joins TRBV5-1 to TRBJ2-7; D gene unclear. V was cut by 0 bases and J by 11 bases, with 12 bases left in between. Germline CDR1 is SGHRS and CDR2 is YFSETQ. CDR3 length equals 12 residues.

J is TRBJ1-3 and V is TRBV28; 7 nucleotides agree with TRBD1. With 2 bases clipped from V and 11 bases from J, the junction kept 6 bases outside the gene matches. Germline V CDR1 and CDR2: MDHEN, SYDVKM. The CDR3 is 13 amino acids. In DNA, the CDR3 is TGTGCCAGCAGTTTAGACAGGGTCCCCTCCATATATTTT. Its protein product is CASSLDRVPSIYF.

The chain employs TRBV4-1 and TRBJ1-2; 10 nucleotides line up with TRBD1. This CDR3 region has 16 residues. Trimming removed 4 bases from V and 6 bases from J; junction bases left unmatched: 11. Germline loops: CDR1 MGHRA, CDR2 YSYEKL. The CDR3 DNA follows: TGCGCCAGCAGCCTCCCTCAAGGCGGGACAGGGGATGGCTACACCTTC. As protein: CASSLPQGGTGDGYTF.

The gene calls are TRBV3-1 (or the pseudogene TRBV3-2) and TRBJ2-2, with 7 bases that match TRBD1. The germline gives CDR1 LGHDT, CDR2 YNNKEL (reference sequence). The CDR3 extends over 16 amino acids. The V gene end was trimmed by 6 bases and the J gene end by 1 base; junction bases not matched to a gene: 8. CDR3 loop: CASSQQGWGNTGELFF. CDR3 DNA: TGTGCCAGCAGTCAACAGGGGTGGGGGAACACCGGGGAGCTGTTTTTT.

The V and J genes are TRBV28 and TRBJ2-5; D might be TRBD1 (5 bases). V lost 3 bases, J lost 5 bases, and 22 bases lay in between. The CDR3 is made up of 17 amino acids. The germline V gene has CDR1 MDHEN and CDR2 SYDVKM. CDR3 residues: CASSFNLLTVRRETQYF. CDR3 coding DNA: TGTGCCAGCAGTTTTAACCTACTGACAGTCCGGCGGGAGACCCAGTACTTC.

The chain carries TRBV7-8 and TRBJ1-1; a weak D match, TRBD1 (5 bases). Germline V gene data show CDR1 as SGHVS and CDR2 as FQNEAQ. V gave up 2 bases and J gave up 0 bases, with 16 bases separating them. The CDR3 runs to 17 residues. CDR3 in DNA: TGTGCCAGCAGCTTATTCGGGGAGAGGGGCTTGAACACTGAAGCTTTCTTT. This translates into CASSLFGERGLNTEAFF. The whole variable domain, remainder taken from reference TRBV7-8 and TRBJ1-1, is GAGVSQSPRYKVAKRGQDVALRCDPISGHVSLFWYQQALGQGPEFLTYFQNEAQLDKSGLPSDRFFAERPEGSVSTLKIQRTQQEDSAVYLCASSLFGERGLNTEAFFGQGTRLTVV.

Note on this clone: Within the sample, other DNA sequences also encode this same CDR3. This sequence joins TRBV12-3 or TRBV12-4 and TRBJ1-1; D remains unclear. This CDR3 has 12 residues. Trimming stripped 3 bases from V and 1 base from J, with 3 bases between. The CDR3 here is CASSLGNTEAFF. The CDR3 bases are TGTGCCAGCAGTTTGGGGAACACTGAAGCTTTCTTT.